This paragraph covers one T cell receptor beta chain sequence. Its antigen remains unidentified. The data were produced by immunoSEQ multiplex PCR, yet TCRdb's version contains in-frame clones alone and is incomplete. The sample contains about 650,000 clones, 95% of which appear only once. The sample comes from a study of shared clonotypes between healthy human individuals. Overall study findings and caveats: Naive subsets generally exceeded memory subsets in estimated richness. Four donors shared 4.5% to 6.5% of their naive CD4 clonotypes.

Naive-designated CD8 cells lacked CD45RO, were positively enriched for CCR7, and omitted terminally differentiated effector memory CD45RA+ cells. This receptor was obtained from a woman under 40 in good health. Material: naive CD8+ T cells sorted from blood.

CDR3 nucleotides: TGCAGCGTTCGGGACAGGGTTTCCTACGAGCAGTACTTC. This encodes CSVRDRVSYEQYF. The V gene is TRBV29-1, the J gene TRBJ2-5, with 9 bases fitting TRBD1. The J call may be in error: the DNA end matches TRBJ2-7 better. The germline gives CDR1 SQVTM, CDR2 ANQGSEA. This CDR3 region has 13 residues.